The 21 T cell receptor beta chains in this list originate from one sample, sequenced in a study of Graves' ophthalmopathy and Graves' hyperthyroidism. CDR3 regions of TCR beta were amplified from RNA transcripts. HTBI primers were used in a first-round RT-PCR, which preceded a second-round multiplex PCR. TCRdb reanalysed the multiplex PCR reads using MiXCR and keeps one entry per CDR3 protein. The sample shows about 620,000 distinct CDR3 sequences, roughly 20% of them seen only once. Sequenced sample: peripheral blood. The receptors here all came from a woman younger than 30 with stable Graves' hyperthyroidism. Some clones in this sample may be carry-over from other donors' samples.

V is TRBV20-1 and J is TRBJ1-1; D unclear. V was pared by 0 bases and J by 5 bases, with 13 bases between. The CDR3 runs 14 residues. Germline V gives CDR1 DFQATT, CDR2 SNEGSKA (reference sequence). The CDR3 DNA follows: TGCAGTGCTAGAGATCGCCTGGGGTGGACTGAAGCTTTCTTT. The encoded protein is CSARDRLGWTEAFF.

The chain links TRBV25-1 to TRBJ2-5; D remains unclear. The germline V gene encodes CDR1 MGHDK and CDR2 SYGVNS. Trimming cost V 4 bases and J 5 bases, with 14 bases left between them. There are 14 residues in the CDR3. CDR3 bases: TGTGCCAGCAGTGCCGCCAGGTTATATGAGACCCAGTACTTC. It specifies CASSAARLYETQYF.

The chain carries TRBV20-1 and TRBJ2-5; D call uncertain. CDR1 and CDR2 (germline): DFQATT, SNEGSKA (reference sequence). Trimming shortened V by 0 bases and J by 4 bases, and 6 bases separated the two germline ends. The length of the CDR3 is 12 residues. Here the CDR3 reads CSARDDPETQYF. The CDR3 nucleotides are TGCAGTGCTAGAGACGACCCAGAGACCCAGTACTTC.

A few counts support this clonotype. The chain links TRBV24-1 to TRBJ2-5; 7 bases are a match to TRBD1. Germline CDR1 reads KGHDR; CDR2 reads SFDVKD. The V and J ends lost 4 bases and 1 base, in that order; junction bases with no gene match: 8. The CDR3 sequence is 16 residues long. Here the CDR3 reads CATSEDPGDSQETQYF. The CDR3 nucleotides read TGTGCCACCAGTGAGGACCCCGGGGACAGCCAAGAGACCCAGTACTTC.

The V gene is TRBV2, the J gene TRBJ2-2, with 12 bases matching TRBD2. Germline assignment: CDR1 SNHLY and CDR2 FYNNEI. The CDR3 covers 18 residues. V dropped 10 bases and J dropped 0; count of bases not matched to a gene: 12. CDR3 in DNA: TGTGCCAACAAACCGGGACTAGCGGGCCACACGAACACCGGGGAGCTGTTTTTT. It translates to CANKPGLAGHTNTGELFF.

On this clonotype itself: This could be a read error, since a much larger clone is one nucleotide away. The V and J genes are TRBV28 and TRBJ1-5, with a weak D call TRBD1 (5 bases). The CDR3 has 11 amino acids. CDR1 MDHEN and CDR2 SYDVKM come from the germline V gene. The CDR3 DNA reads TGTGCCATCAGTTTCGGGGGGCCCCAGCATTTT. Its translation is CAISFGGPQHF.

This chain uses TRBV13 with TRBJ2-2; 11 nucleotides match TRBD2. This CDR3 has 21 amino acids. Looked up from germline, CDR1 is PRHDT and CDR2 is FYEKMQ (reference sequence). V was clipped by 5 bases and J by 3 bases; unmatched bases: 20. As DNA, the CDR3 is TGTGCCAGCAGCGTGGGTTCTCTGACTAGCGGGGCCATGCGAGACACCGGGGAGCTGTTTTTT. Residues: CASSVGSLTSGAMRDTGELFF.

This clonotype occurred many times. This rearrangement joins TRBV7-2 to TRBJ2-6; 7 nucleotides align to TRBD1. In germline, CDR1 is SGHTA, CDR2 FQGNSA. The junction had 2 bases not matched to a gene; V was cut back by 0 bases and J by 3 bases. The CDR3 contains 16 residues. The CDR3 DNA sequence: TGTGCCAGCAGCTTAGCGCAGGGGGTTGGGGCCAACGTCCTGACTTTC. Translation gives CASSLAQGVGANVLTF. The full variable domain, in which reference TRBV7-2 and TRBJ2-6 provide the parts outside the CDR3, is GAGVSQSPSNKVTEKGKDVELRCDPISGHTALYWYRQSLGQGLEFLIYFQGNSAPDKSGLPSDRFSAERTGGSVSTLTIQRTQQEDSAVYLCASSLAQGVGANVLTFGAGSRLTVL.

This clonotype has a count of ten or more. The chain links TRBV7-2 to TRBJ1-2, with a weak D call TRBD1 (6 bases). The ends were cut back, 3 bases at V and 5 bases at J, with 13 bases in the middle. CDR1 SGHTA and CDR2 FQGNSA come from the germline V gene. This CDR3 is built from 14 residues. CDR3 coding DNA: TGTGCCAGCAGCTTCGGGGGGCGAAGATATGGCTACACCTTC. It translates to CASSFGGRRYGYTF.

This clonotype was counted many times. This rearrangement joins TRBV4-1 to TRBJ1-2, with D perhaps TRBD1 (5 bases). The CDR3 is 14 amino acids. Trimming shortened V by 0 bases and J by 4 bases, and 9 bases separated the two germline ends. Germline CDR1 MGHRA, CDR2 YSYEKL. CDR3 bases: TGCGCCAGCAGCCAAGATCGGGGCATCTATGGCTACACCTTC. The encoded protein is CASSQDRGIYGYTF.

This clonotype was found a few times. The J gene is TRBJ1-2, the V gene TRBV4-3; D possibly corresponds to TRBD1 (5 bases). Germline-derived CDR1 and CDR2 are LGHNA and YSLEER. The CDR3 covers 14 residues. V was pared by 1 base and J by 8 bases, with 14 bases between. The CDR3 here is CASSQVQGIDGYTF. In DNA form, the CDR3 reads TGCGCCAGCAGCCAAGTTCAGGGAATAGACGGCTACACCTTC.

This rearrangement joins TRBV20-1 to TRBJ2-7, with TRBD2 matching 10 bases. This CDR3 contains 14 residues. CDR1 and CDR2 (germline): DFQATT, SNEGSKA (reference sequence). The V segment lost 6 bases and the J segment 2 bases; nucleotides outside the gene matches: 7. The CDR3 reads CSARTSGITYEQYF. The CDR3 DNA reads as TGCAGTGCCAGGACTAGCGGTATCACCTACGAGCAGTACTTC.

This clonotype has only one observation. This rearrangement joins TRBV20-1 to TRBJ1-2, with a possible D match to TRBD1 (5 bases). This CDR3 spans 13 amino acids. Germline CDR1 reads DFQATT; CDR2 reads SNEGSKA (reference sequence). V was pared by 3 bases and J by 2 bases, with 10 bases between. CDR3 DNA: TGCAGTGCTAGTCACGGGGGGAACTATGGCTACACCTTC. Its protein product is CSASHGGNYGYTF.

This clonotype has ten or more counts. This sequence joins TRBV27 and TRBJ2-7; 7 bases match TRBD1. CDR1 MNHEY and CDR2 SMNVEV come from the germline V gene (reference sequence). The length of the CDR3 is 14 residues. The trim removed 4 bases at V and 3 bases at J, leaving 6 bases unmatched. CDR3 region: CASSSGTAIYEQYF. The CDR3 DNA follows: TGTGCCAGCAGTTCTGGGACAGCCATCTACGAGCAGTACTTC.

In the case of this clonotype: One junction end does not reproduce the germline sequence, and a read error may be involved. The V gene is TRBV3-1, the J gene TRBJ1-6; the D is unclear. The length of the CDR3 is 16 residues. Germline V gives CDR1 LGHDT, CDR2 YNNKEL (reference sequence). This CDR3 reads CASSQAPFSYNSPLHF. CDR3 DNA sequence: TGTGCTAGCAGCCAAGCCCCTTTCTCCTATAATTCACCCCTCCACTTT.

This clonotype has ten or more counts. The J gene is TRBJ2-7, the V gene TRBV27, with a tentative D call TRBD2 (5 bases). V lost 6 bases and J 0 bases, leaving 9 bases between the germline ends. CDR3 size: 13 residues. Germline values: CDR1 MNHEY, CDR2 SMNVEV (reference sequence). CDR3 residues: CASSPAVSYEQYF. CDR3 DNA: TGTGCCAGCAGCCCAGCGGTCTCCTACGAGCAGTACTTC.

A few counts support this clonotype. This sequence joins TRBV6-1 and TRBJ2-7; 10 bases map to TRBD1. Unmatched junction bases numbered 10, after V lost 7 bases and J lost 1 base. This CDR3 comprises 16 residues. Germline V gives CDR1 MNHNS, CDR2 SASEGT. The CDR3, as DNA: TGTGCCAGCACCGTTATATGGGACAGGGGTTCCTACGAGCAGTACTTC. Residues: CASTVIWDRGSYEQYF.

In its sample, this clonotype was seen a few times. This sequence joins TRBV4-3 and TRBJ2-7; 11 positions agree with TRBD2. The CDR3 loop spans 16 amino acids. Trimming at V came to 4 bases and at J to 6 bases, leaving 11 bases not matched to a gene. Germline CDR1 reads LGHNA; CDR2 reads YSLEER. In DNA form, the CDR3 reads TGCGCCAGCAGCCCAACCCAGTCCCTAGCGGGAGGCGAGCAGTACTTC. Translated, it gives CASSPTQSLAGGEQYF.

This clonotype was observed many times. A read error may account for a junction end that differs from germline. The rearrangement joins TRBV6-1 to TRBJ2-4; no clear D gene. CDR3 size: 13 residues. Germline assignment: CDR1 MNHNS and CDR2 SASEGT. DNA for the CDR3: TGTGCCAGCAGTGTCGTCCGATCCCCTAGACGCGACTTC. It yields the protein CASSVVRSPRRDF.

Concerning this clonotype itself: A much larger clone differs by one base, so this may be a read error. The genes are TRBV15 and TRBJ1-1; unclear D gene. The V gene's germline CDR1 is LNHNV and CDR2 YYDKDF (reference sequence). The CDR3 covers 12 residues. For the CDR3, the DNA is TGTGCCACCATCAGAGATATGACTGAAGCTTTCTTT. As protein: CATIRDMTEAFF.

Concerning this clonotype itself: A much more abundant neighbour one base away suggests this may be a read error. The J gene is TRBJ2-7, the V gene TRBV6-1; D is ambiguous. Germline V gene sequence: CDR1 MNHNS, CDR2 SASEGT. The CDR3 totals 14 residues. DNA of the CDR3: TGTGCCATCAGTGAATTCAGTCGAGGTTACGAGCAGTACTTC. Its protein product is CAISEFSRGYEQYF.